This T cell receptor (beta chain) was retrieved from a study of T cell responses to AZD1222 COVID-19 vaccine. General observations from the study: Clonal diversity was possibly underestimated, and the donors were mostly white British, with more females. Repertoire sampling was restricted to post-peak T cell response timepoints. Among AZD1222 vaccinees, only five to seven were seropositive at baseline.

The CDR3 runs to 19 residues. The V and J ends lost 3 bases and 2 bases, in that order; junction bases with no gene match: 14. Germline assignment: CDR1 LNHNV and CDR2 YYDKDF (reference sequence). This clone turned up a few times. Its target is not known. Clones were read by immunoSEQ multiplex PCR, and TCRdb kept only the in-frame ones, dropping some. The profile shows tens of thousands of clones, roughly 86% of them singletons. This sequence originates from an adult who received the AZD1222 COVID-19 vaccine. The sequencing used peripheral blood, collected 28 days after the second AZD1222 dose. The chain employs TRBV15 and TRBJ2-3; 10 nucleotides agree with TRBD2. This CDR3 is CATSRGDPAGLATTDTQYF. DNA of the CDR3: TGTGCCACCAGCAGGGGGGACCCGGCGGGACTAGCGACCACAGATACGCAGTATTTT.